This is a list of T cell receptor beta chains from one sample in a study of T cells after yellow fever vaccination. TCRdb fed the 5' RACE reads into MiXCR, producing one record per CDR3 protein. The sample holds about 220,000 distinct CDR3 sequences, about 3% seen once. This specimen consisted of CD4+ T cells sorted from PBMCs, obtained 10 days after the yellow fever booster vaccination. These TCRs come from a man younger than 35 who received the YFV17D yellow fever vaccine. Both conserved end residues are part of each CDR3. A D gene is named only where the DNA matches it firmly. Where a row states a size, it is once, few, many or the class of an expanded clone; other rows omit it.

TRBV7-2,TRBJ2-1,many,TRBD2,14,CASTIAGANNEQFF,TGTGCCAGCACCATAGCGGGGGCGAACAATGAGCAGTTCTTC
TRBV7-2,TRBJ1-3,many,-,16,CASSLVAGISGNTIYF,TGTGCCAGCAGCTTAGTTGCAGGGATCTCTGGAAACACCATATATTTT
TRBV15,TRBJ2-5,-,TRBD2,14,CATSRGLAQETQYF,TGTGCCACCAGCAGAGGACTAGCGCAAGAGACCCAGTACTTC
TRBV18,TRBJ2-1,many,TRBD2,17,CASSPPPGRVNYNEQFF,TGTGCCAGCTCACCACCCCCCGGGAGGGTCAACTACAATGAGCAGTTCTTC
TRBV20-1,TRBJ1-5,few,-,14,CSAKGSLFNQPQHF,TGCAGTGCAAAAGGTTCCCTTTTTAATCAGCCCCAGCATTTT
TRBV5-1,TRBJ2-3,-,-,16,CASSSWGPGAADTQYF,TGCGCCAGCAGCTCGTGGGGTCCGGGGGCCGCAGATACGCAGTATTTT
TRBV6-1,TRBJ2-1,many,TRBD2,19,CASKGSGEPSGGSYNEQFF,TGTGCCAGCAAAGGTTCGGGGGAGCCTAGCGGGGGCTCCTACAATGAGCAGTTCTTC
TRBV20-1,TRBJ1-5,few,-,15,CSATQGRTENQPQHF,TGCAGTGCCACGCAGGGACGGACAGAAAATCAGCCCCAGCATTTT
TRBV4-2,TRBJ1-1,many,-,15,CASSRERTLNTEAFF,TGTGCCAGCAGCAGGGAAAGGACATTGAACACTGAAGCTTTCTTT
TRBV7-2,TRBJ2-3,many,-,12,CASRPYTDTQYF,TGTGCCAGCAGGCCTTACACAGATACGCAGTATTTT
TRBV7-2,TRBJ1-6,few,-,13,CASSLGGRWPLHF,TGTGCCAGCAGCTTAGGGGGTAGGTGGCCCCTCCACTTT
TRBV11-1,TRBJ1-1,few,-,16,CASSLERGNMNTEAFF,TGTGCCAGCAGCTTAGAGCGGGGTAACATGAACACTGAAGCTTTCTTT
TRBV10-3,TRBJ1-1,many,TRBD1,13,CATWDREHTEAFF,TGTGCCACCTGGGACAGGGAGCACACTGAAGCTTTCTTT
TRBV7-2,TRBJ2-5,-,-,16,CASSLSSTAGVETQYF,TGTGCCAGCAGCTTAAGTTCAACGGCAGGGGTAGAGACCCAGTACTTC
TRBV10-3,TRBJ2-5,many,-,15,CAISESERPQETQYF,TGTGCCATCAGTGAGTCTGAGAGACCACAAGAGACCCAGTACTTC
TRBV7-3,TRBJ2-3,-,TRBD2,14,CASSYRTRWDTQYF,TGTGCCAGCAGCTACCGGACTAGATGGGATACGCAGTATTTT
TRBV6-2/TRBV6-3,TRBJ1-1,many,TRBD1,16,CASSLGTGGAGTEAFF,TGTGCCAGCAGTTTGGGAACAGGGGGCGCAGGTACTGAAGCTTTCTTT
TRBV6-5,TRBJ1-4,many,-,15,CASRNAGATNEKLFF,TGTGCCAGCAGGAACGCAGGGGCAACTAATGAAAAACTGTTTTTT
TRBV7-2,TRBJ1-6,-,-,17,CASSRGLMEGRNSPLHF,TGTGCCAGCAGCCGGGGGCTGATGGAGGGGCGTAATTCACCCCTCCACTTT
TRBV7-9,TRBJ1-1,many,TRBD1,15,CASSVGQGALTEAFF,TGTGCCAGCAGCGTTGGACAGGGGGCTTTGACTGAAGCTTTCTTT
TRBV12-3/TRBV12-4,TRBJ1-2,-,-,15,CASRPDNYWGPGYTF,TGTGCCAGCAGACCCGACAATTATTGGGGCCCTGGCTACACCTTC
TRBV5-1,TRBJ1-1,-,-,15,CASSLTAGTNTEAFF,TGCGCCAGCAGCTTGACAGCCGGGACGAACACTGAAGCTTTCTTT
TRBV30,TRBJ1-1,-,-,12,CAWSLPDTPAFF,TGTGCCTGGAGTCTACCGGACACCCCGGCTTTCTTT
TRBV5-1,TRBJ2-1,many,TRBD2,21,CASSPHFPTSGGASGNNEQFF,TGCGCCAGCAGCCCACACTTTCCAACTAGCGGGGGGGCGAGTGGCAACAATGAGCAGTTCTTC
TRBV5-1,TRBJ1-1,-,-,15,CASRLGPTMNTEAFF,TGCGCCAGCAGATTGGGCCCGACTATGAACACTGAAGCTTTCTTT
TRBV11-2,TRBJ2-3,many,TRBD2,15,CASSPLAGPADTQYF,TGTGCCAGCAGCCCACTAGCGGGGCCGGCAGATACGCAGTATTTT
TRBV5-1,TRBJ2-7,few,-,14,CASSLYVTAYEQYF,TGCGCCAGCAGCTTGTACGTCACAGCCTACGAGCAGTACTTC
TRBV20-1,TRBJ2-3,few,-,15,CSARGSRGKTDTQYF,TGCAGTGCTAGAGGGTCCAGGGGTAAGACAGATACGCAGTATTTT
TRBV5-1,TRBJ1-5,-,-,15,CASSLDADSNQPQHF,TGCGCCAGCAGCTTGGACGCAGATAGCAATCAGCCCCAGCATTTT
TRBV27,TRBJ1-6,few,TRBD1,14,CASSLGDRAGPLHF,TGTGCCAGCAGTTTAGGGGACAGGGCTGGACCCCTCCACTTT
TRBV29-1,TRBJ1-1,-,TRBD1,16,CSVQRRDRQINTEAFF,TGCAGCGTTCAACGCCGGGACAGACAAATAAACACTGAAGCTTTCTTT
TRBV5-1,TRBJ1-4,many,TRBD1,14,CASSLGQGSEKLFF,TGCGCCAGCAGCTTGGGACAGGGGAGTGAAAAACTGTTTTTT
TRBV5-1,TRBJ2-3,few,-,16,CASSLANGGATDTQYF,TGCGCCAGCAGCTTGGCCAACGGGGGAGCCACAGATACGCAGTATTTT
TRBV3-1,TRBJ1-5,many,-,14,CASSQAREGQPQHF,TGTGCCAGCAGCCAAGCCAGGGAAGGACAGCCCCAGCATTTT
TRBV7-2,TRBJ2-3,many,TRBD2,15,CASSLDSGATDTQYF,TGTGCCAGCAGCTTAGATAGCGGGGCCACAGATACGCAGTATTTT
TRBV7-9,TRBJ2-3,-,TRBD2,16,CASSPLAGGLTDTQYF,TGTGCCAGCAGCCCCCTAGCGGGGGGCCTCACAGATACGCAGTATTTT
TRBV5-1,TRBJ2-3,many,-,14,CASSFGGVVDTQYF,TGCGCCAGCAGCTTCGGAGGGGTAGTAGATACGCAGTATTTT
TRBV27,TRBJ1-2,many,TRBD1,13,CASSLYGTGGLYF,TGTGCCAGCAGTTTGTACGGGACAGGGGGCCTATACTTC
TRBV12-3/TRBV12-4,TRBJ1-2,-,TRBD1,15,CASCGTGGNLGGYTF,TGTGCCAGCTGCGGGACAGGGGGCAACCTCGGTGGCTACACCTTC
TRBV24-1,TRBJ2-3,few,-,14,CATISGGATDTQYF,TGTGCCACCATTAGTGGGGGGGCCACAGATACGCAGTATTTT
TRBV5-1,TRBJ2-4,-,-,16,CASSDGRGLAKNIQYF,TGCGCCAGCAGCGACGGACGGGGACTAGCCAAAAACATTCAGTACTTC
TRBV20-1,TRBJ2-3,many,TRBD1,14,CSAQAGQGADTQYF,TGCAGTGCGCAAGCAGGACAGGGCGCAGATACGCAGTATTTT
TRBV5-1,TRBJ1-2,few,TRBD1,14,CASKTGTGESGYTF,TGCGCCAGCAAAACCGGGACAGGGGAAAGTGGCTACACCTTC
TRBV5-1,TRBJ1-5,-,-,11,CASSLRQPQHF,TGCGCCAGCAGCTTGAGGCAGCCCCAGCATTTT
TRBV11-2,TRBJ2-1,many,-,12,CASSFESGEQFF,TGTGCCAGCAGCTTTGAATCGGGAGAGCAGTTCTTC
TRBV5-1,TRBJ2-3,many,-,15,CASSLGSSGGDTQYF,TGCGCCAGCAGCTTGGGCAGCTCCGGTGGAGATACGCAGTATTTT
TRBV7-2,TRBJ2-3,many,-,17,CASSLGLAATLGDTQYF,TGTGCCAGCAGCTTAGGGCTAGCAGCAACCTTGGGAGATACGCAGTATTTT
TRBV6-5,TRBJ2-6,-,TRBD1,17,CASSYRRQGSGANVLTF,TGTGCCAGCAGTTACCGGAGACAGGGCTCTGGGGCCAACGTCCTGACTTTC
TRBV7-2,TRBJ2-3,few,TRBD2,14,CASSSSVAGGTQYF,TGTGCCAGCAGCTCCTCCGTAGCGGGGGGGACGCAGTATTTT
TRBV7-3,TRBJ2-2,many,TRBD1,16,CASSLGYRGGTGELFF,TGTGCCAGCAGCTTAGGCTACAGGGGTGGTACCGGGGAGCTGTTTTTT
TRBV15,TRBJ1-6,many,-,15,CATSRETANNSPLHF,TGTGCCACCAGCCGGGAGACAGCAAATAATTCACCCCTCCACTTT